These T cell receptor beta chains were read from a single sample in a study of T cells in Graves' hyperthyroidism and ophthalmopathy. TCRdb re-called the multiplex PCR reads with MiXCR, one entry per CDR3 protein. The sample comprises roughly 250,000 distinct CDR3 sequences, around 17% of which are singletons, and more than 25% rests with the top ten. Sequencing was done on a sample of blood. The receptors derive from a woman in her late teens or twenties with Graves' ophthalmopathy. The CDR3 runs from the conserved cysteine through the conserved F or W. The D gene is left open where the match is weak. The listing skips clone size in some rows; elsewhere it reads once, few, many or a size class.

TRBV5-1,many,TRBJ1-4,TRBD1,CASSSSGGLNEKLFF,TGCGCCAGCAGCTCGTCAGGGGGTCTAAATGAAAAACTGTTTTTT
TRBV12-3/TRBV12-4,many,TRBJ2-7,TRBD1,CASSLTGGIDEQYF,TGTGCCAGCAGTTTAACAGGGGGCATTGACGAGCAGTACTTC
TRBV5-1,many,TRBJ2-1,TRBD2,CASSLAREDEHEQFF,TGCGCCAGCAGCTTGGCGCGGGAGGACGAACATGAGCAGTTCTTC
TRBV27,many,TRBJ2-7,.,CASSLGAGLSYEQYF,TGTGCCAGCAGTTTAGGGGCAGGTCTCTCCTACGAGCAGTACTTC
TRBV7-2,many,TRBJ2-1,.,CASSFQWSEAFDEQFF,TGTGCCAGCAGCTTCCAATGGTCTGAAGCTTTTGATGAGCAGTTCTTC
TRBV7-2,many,TRBJ1-5,.,CASSLTSEGNQPQHF,TGTGCCAGCAGCTTAACTTCGGAGGGCAATCAGCCCCAGCATTTT
TRBV7-3,few,TRBJ2-1,TRBD2,CAGSPQPGLALSSYNEQFF,TGTGCCGGCAGCCCCCAACCGGGACTAGCTTTAAGCTCCTACAATGAGCAGTTCTTC
TRBV10-1,many,TRBJ1-2,.,CASTPRGGHPFNYGYTF,TGCGCCAGCACTCCGAGGGGGGGACATCCTTTCAACTATGGCTACACCTTC
TRBV13,many,TRBJ2-7,TRBD1,CASSLGGTGSYEQYF,TGTGCCAGCAGCTTAGGGGGGACAGGCAGCTACGAGCAGTACTTC
TRBV20-1,many,TRBJ2-1,TRBD1,CSAYRDSSYNEQFF,TGCAGTGCTTACCGGGACAGCAGTTACAATGAGCAGTTCTTC
TRBV28,.,TRBJ2-7,.,CAGNLGQGYEQYF,TGTGCCGGCAATTTAGGGCAGGGCTACGAGCAGTACTTC
TRBV29-1,.,TRBJ1-1,.,CSVDKGAEAFF,TGCAGCGTTGACAAGGGCGCCGAAGCTTTCTTT
TRBV4-3,many,TRBJ2-2,.,CASSQALVAGELFF,TGCGCCAGCAGCCAAGCCTTAGTCGCCGGGGAGCTGTTTTTT
TRBV28,many,TRBJ1-2,TRBD1,CASSSLRDRAKEGYTF,TGTGCCAGCAGTTCCCTCCGGGACAGAGCAAAGGAGGGCTACACCTTC
TRBV5-6,many,TRBJ1-2,.,CASSLRDNNYGYTF,TGTGCCAGCAGCTTGAGAGATAATAACTATGGCTACACCTTC
TRBV19,many,TRBJ2-1,TRBD1,CASSNEDRGYDEQFF,TGTGCCAGTAGTAACGAGGACAGGGGCTATGATGAGCAGTTCTTC
TRBV11-2,few,TRBJ2-3,TRBD2,CASSLELAGGPTDTQYF,TGTGCCAGCAGCTTAGAACTAGCGGGAGGCCCCACAGATACGCAGTATTTT
TRBV5-4,.,TRBJ1-6,.,CASSLDSGGGDSPLHF,TGTGCCAGCAGCTTGGATTCCGGGGGCGGAGATTCACCCCTCCACTTT
TRBV3-1,many,TRBJ2-7,TRBD2,CASSQGLAGNYEQYF,TGTGCCAGCAGCCAAGGACTAGCGGGGAACTACGAGCAGTACTTC
TRBV29-1,many,TRBJ1-2,.,CSARTVDGYTF,TGCAGCGCAAGGACAGTTGATGGCTACACCTTC
TRBV30,many,TRBJ1-1,TRBD1,CAWTLGQGWTEAFF,TGTGCCTGGACTTTGGGACAGGGGTGGACTGAAGCTTTCTTT
TRBV2,many,TRBJ1-5,.,CASDRQNNQPQHF,TGTGCCAGCGACAGACAGAACAATCAGCCCCAGCATTTT
TRBV6-5,.,TRBJ2-3,TRBD1,CASSYYRGTDTQYF,TGTGCCAGCAGTTACTACAGGGGAACAGATACGCAGTATTTT
TRBV30,many,TRBJ1-2,.,CASAPGNYGYTF,TGTGCCTCCGCGCCGGGAAACTATGGCTACACCTTC
TRBV7-2,many,TRBJ1-2,TRBD1,CASSLDRGREGYTF,TGTGCCAGCAGTCTGGACAGGGGAAGGGAGGGCTACACCTTC
TRBV11-2,.,TRBJ2-5,.,CASSQRTRGPRETQYF,TGTGCCAGCAGCCAGAGGACTAGGGGGCCAAGGGAGACCCAGTACTTC
TRBV28,many,TRBJ1-5,TRBD1,CASSPETGTGSFVLGNQPQHF,TGTGCCAGCAGTCCCGAAACCGGGACAGGGAGCTTTGTGTTGGGGAATCAGCCCCAGCATTTT
TRBV28,many,TRBJ2-5,TRBD1,CASSLGQGETQYF,TGTGCCAGCAGTCTGGGACAGGGGGAGACCCAGTACTTC
TRBV20-1,many,TRBJ2-7,TRBD2,CSAAGTSGYEQYF,TGCAGTGCTGCCGGGACTAGCGGTTACGAGCAGTACTTC
TRBV12-5,.,TRBJ2-5,TRBD2,CASGLGREPGETQYF,TGTGCTAGTGGTTTGGGGCGGGAGCCAGGGGAGACCCAGTACTTC
TRBV28,.,TRBJ1-1,.,CASSLVQRNTEAFF,TGTGCCAGCAGTTTAGTACAGAGGAACACTGAAGCTTTCTTT
TRBV7-9,many,TRBJ1-1,TRBD1,CASSRDLLRGGSEAFF,TGTGCCAGCAGCCGAGACCTCCTGAGAGGGGGCAGTGAAGCTTTCTTT
TRBV9,many,TRBJ2-7,TRBD2,CASSPASGTYEQYF,TGTGCCAGCAGCCCGGCTAGCGGAACCTACGAGCAGTACTTC
TRBV28,.,TRBJ2-2,.,CASSGLRTGELFF,TGTGCCAGCTCGGGACTCCGCACCGGGGAGCTGTTTTTT
TRBV29-1,few,TRBJ1-4,.,CSGGARYEKLFF,TGCAGCGGTGGGGCGAGATATGAAAAACTGTTTTTT
TRBV7-8,.,TRBJ2-1,.,CASTPSGGGSVEQLF,TGTGCCAGCACCCCTTCCGGCGGGGGCTCGGTTGAGCAGCTCTTC